This T cell receptor beta chain is drawn from a study of T cells in Graves' hyperthyroidism and ophthalmopathy. Regions amplified from RNA transcripts were the TCR beta CDR3 regions. First-round RT-PCR targeting the TCR CDR3 was performed with the HTBI primer set. TCRdb re-called the multiplex PCR reads with MiXCR, one entry per CDR3 protein. The sample has roughly 700,000 distinct CDR3 sequences, roughly 15% seen once. Graves' hyperthyroidism was deemed stable given no ophthalmopathy progression within 18 months. The germline V and J ends were trimmed by 6 bases and 8 bases, with 14 bases remaining between them. Germline V lookup: CDR1 ENHRY, CDR2 SYGVKD. This CDR3 region has 13 residues. There are many counts of this clonotype.

The chain carries TRBV10-3 and TRBJ1-5; D gene uncertain. Sequenced material: blood. The clonotype comes from a woman under 30 with Graves' hyperthyroidism. The CDR3, as DNA: TGTGCCATCAGGGCGGACCTATCGGAGCCCCAGCATTTT. This sequence encodes CAIRADLSEPQHF.